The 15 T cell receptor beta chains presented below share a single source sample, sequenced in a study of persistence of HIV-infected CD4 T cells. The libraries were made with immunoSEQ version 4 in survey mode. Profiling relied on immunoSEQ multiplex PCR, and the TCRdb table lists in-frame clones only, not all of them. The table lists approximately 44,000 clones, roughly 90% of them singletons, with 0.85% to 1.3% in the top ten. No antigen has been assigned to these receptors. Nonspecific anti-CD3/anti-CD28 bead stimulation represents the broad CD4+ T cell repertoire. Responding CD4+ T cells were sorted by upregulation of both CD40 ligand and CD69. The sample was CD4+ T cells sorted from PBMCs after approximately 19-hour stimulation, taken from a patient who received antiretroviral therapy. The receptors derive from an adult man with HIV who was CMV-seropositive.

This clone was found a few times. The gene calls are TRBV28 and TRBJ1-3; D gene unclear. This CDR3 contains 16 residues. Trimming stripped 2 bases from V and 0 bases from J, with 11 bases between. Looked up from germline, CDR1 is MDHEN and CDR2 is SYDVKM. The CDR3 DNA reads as TGTGCCAGCAGTTTACAGATGATCGGCTCTGGAAACACCATATATTTT. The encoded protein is CASSLQMIGSGNTIYF.

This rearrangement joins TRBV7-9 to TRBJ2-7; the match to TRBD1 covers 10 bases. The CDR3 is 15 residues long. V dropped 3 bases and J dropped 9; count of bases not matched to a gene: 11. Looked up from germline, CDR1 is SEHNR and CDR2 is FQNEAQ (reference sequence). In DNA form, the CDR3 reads TGTGCCAGCAGCTTCGCCGGGACAGGGGTACTACGGCAGTACTTC. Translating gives CASSFAGTGVLRQYF.

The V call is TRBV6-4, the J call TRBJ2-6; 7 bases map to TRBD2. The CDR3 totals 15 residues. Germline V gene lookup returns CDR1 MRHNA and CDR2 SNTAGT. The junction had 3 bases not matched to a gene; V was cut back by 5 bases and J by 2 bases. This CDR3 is CASSLGGTGANVLTF. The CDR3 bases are TGTGCCAGCAGTTTGGGAGGGACTGGGGCCAACGTCCTGACTTTC.

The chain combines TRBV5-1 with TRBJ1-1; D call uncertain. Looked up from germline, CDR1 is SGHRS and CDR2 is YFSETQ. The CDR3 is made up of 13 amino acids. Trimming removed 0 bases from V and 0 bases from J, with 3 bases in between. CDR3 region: CASSLAVNTEAFF. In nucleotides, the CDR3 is TGCGCCAGCAGCTTGGCGGTGAACACTGAAGCTTTCTTT.

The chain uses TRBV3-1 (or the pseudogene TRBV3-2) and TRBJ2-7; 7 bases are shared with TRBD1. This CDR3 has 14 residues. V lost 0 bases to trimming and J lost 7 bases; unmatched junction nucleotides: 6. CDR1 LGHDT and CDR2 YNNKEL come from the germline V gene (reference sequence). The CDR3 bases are TGTGCCAGCAGCCAAGAGAGGGGGCCCCGGGAGCAGTACTTC. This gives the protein CASSQERGPREQYF.

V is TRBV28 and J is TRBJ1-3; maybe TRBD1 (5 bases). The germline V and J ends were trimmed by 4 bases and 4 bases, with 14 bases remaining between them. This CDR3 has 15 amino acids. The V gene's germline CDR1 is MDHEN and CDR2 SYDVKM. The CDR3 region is CASSSFGGGGNTIYF. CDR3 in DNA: TGTGCCAGCAGTTCTTTTGGGGGGGGAGGAAACACCATATATTTT.

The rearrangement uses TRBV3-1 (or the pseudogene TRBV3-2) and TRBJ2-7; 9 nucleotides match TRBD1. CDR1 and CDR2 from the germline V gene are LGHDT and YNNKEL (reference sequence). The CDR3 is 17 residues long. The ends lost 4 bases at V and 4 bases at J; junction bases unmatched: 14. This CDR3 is CASSPGGAGTGNYEQYF. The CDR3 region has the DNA TGTGCCAGCAGCCCTGGAGGGGCCGGGACAGGGAATTACGAGCAGTACTTC.

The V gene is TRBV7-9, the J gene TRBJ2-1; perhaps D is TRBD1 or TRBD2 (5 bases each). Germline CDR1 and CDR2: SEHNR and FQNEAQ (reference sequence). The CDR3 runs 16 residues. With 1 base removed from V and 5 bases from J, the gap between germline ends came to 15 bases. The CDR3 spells CASSLDTGRGNNEQFF. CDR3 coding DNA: TGTGCCAGCAGCTTAGATACGGGTCGGGGCAACAATGAGCAGTTCTTC.

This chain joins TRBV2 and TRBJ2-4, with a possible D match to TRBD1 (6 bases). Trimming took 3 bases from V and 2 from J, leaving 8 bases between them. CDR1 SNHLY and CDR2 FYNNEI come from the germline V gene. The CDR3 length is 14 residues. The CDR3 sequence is CASSDTGSKNIQYF. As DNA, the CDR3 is TGTGCCAGCAGTGACACAGGGTCCAAAAACATTCAGTACTTC.

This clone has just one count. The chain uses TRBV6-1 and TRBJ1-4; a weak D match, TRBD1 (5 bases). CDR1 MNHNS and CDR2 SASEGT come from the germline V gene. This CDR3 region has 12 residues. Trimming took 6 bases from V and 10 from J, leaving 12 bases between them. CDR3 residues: CASSQGDRKLFF. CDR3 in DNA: TGTGCCAGCAGCCAGGGTGACCGAAAACTGTTTTTT.

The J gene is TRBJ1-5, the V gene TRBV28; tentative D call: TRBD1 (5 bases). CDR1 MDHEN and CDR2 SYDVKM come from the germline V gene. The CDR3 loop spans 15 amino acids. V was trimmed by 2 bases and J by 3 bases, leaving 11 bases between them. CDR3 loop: CASSLKGAYNQPQHF. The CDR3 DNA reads TGTGCCAGCAGTTTAAAAGGGGCGTACAATCAGCCCCAGCATTTT.

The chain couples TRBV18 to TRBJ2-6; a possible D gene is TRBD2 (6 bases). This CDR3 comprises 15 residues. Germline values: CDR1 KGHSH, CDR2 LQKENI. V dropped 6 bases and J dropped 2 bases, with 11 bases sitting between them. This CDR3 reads CASSPGGTGANVLTF. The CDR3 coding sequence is TGTGCCAGCTCTCCTGGGGGGACTGGGGCCAACGTCCTGACTTTC.

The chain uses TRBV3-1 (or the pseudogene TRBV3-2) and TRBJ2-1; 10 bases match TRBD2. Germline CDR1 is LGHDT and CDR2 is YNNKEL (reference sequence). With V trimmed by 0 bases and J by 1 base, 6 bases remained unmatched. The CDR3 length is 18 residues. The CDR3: CASSQDGFSGGSYNEQFF. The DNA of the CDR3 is TGTGCCAGCAGCCAAGATGGGTTTAGCGGGGGGTCCTACAATGAGCAGTTCTTC.

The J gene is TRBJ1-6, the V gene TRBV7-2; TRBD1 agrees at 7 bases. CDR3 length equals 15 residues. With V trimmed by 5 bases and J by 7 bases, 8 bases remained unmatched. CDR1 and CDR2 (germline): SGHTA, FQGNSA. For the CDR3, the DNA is TGTGCCAGCAGCCTCCGACAGGGAGGGAATTCACCCCTCCACTTT. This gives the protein CASSLRQGGNSPLHF.

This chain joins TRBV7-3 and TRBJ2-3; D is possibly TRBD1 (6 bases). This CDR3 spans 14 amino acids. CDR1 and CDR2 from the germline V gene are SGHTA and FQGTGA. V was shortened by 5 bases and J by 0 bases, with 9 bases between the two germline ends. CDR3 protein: CASSIQGSTDTQYF. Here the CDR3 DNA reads TGTGCCAGCAGCATACAGGGAAGCACAGATACGCAGTATTTT.